This T cell receptor (beta chain) was captured in a study of neurological immune-mediated disorders. The method for making cDNA was 5'RACE, and it used 10-nucleotide random UMIs. TCRdb re-called the 5' RACE reads with MiXCR, one entry per CDR3 protein. The sample lists 53,000 or so distinct CDR3 sequences; 7.5% to 9.5% were seen once. CDR1 and CDR2 from the germline V gene are MNHNS and SASEGT. The CDR3 covers 17 residues. Trimming cost V 7 bases and J 7 bases; bases outside gene matches: 19. As to time point: longitudinal time-point 3. 2 million unsorted PBMCs were stored in RNAlater at -80 °C before RNA extraction. This clonotype was observed a few times.

The receptor was derived from a woman aged 35 to 49 in good health. Sequenced material: PBMCs. J is TRBJ1-5 and V is TRBV6-1; 7 bases match TRBD1. CDR3 sequence (DNA): TGTGCCAGCACCCCACATCGAGACAGGGTGGGGCAACAGCCCCAGCATTTT. Protein: CASTPHRDRVGQQPQHF.